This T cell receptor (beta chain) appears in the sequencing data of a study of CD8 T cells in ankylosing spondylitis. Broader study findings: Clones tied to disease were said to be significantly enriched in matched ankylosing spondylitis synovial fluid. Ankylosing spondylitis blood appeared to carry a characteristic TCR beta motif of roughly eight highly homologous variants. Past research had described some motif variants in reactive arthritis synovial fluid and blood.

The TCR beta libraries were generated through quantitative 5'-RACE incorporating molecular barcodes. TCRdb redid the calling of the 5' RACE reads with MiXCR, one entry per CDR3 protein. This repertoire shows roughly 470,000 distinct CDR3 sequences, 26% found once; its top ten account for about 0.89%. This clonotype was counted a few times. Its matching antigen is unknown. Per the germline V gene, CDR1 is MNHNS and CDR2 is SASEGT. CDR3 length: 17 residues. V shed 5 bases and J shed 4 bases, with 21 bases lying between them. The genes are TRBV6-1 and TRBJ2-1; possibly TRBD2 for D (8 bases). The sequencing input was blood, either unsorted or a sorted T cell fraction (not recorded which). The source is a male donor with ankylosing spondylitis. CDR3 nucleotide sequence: TGTGCCAGCAGTCCAAATCCGGGGGGGACAGCGTACAATGAGCAGTTCTTC. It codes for CASSPNPGGTAYNEQFF.